This T cell receptor (beta chain) was sequenced for a study of T cells in Graves' hyperthyroidism and ophthalmopathy. Amplification of TCR beta CDR3 regions was performed using RNA transcripts as template. HTBI primers drove first-round RT-PCR of the TCR CDR3. TCRdb itself ran the multiplex PCR reads through MiXCR, one entry per CDR3 protein. The sample includes more than 550,000 distinct CDR3 sequences, approximately 19% of them seen just once. This CDR3 is 17 amino acids long. V trimming: 5 bases; J trimming: 1 base; junction bases outside the gene matches: 11. The chain combines TRBV12-3 or TRBV12-4 with TRBJ1-1; 9 bases are shared with TRBD1. The clonotype originates from a woman in her forties or fifties with Graves' hyperthyroidism that later progressed to Graves' ophthalmopathy. Sequenced material: blood. The CDR3 loop reads CASSHHRGRKRNTEAFF. The CDR3 DNA sequence: TGTGCCAGCAGTCATCACAGGGGGCGCAAGCGGAACACTGAAGCTTTCTTT.